The clone carrying this T cell receptor (beta chain) was seen repeatedly, ten times or more. Its antigen is undetermined. Using a J-beta primer mix together with a sample-barcoded 5' primer, a second PCR was run for 7 to 11 cycles. Via MiXCR, TCRdb re-called the 5' RACE reads, giving one row per CDR3 protein. The sample shows about 1.1 million distinct CDR3 sequences, 35% to 40% of them seen only once. This record belongs to a study of blood T cells in healthy people across ages. The study, taken as a whole, reports: Observed TCR beta diversity per million T cells went down as age went up. This fall followed a roughly linear course with age. Long-lived donors carried more naive CD4+ cells and greater diversity than aged donors.

The donors, all healthy, were Caucasians living in Russia, aged roughly 6 to 100. Every sample had a minimum of 6.5 million PBMCs isolated. This CDR3 has 14 amino acids. Trimming removed 2 bases at V and 6 bases at J, with 12 bases between. Germline assignment: CDR1 WSHSY and CDR2 SAAADI. The sequencing input was blood. The receptor was isolated from a man between 18 and 35 years old in good health. V is TRBV10-2 and J is TRBJ2-3; the D gene is possibly TRBD2 (6 bases). The CDR3 here is CASSEGRGRDTQYF. The CDR3, as DNA: TGCGCCAGCAGTGAGGGACGGGGGAGGGATACGCAGTATTTT.